The T cell receptor (beta chain) under discussion was sequenced for a study of cytomegalovirus exposure and HLA in healthy donors. Across the whole study: A previous analysis identified approximately 110 million unique TCR beta sequences derived from 180 million or so T cells. Broader study findings: Productive rates of about 87% or about 30% were seen for most TCR beta V segments in an earlier analysis.

The CDR3 length is 15 residues. CDR1 ENHRY and CDR2 SYGVKD come from the germline V gene. Trimming took off 0 bases at V and 4 bases at J, with 12 bases between the two ends. Details on this clone: The antigen is not known.

Use of 60 Vbeta and 13 Jbeta primers characterized the PCR. Data came from immunoSEQ multiplex PCR; TCRdb stores just in-frame clones and leaves some out. Seen here are about 140,000 clones, almost 85% observed once, and the top ten hold less than 1.5%. The TCR sequence derives from a man aged 25-45 years in good health and CMV-seropositive. The sequencing sample was made of PBMCs. The chain couples TRBV10-3 to TRBJ1-2, with a tentative D call TRBD1 (5 bases). The CDR3 DNA is TGTGCCATCAGTGAGTCGGCAGGGTCCCCCTATGGCTACACCTTC. It encodes CAISESAGSPYGYTF.